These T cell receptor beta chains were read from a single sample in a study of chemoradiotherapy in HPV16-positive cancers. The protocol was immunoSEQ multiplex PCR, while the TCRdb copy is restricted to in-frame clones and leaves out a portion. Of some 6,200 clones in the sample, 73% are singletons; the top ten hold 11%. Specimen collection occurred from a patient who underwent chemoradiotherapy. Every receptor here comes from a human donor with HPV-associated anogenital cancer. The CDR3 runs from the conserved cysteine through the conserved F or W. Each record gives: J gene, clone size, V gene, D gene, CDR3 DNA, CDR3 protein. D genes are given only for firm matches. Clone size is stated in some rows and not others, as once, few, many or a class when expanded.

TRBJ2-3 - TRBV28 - TGTGCCAGCAGTTTATCGGCCAGGGAAAACGCAGATACGCAGTATTTT CASSLSARENADTQYF
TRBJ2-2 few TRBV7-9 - TGTGCCAGCAGACTAGCCTTAGGGCGGAACACCGGGGAGCTGTTTTTT CASRLALGRNTGELFF
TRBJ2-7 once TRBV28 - TGTGCCAGCAGAATTCAGGGCCTGAGCTCCTACGAGCAGTACTTC CASRIQGLSSYEQYF
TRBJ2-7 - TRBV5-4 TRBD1 TGTGCCAGCAGCTTGTTAGGGACAGGGGAAAAAAACGAGCAGTACTTC CASSLLGTGEKNEQYF
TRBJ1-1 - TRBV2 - TGTGCCAGCAGTGAAGCGCTTCAAGCTTTCTTT CASSEALQAFF
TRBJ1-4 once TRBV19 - TGTGCCAGTAGTATAAAGCAGGGAGTAACGGGAAATGAAAAACTGTTTTTT CASSIKQGVTGNEKLFF
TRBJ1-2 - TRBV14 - TGTGCCAGCAGCCAAGACCGCCAGGCGAGCGCCGGAGGCTACACCTTC CASSQDRQASAGGYTF
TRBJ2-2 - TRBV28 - TGTGCCAGCAGTTTCCGGGGGACCGGGGAGCTGTTTTTT CASSFRGTGELFF
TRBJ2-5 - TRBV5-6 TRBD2 TGTGCCAGCAGCTTTAGCGGGGGGGCTCGAGAGACCCAGTACTTC CASSFSGGARETQYF
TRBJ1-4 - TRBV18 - TGTGCCAGCTCACCACAGGGGAAGGGAATTAATGAAAAACTGTTTTTT CASSPQGKGINEKLFF
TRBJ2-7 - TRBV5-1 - TGCGCCAGCAGCTTGGTGGGGTCAGGGAGAGGGTACGAGCAGTACTTC CASSLVGSGRGYEQYF
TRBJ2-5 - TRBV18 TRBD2 TGTGCCAGCTCACCGAATCGAGCGGGGGGGAATACTCAAGAGACCCAGTACTTC CASSPNRAGGNTQETQYF
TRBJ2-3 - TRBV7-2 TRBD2 TGTGCCAGCAGCGAACAGCGGGGGCCCGATACGCAGTATTTT CASSEQRGPDTQYF
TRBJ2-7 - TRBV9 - TGTGCCAGCAGCGCAGGGCTAAGAGGAATTGGGGAGCAGTACTTC CASSAGLRGIGEQYF
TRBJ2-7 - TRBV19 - TGTGCCAGTAGTCCCGGGCAGGTAGGCTACGAGCAGTACTTC CASSPGQVGYEQYF
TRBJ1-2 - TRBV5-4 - TGTGCCAGCAGCCTCGGGGGGGGGCGATCCCTAGGCTACACCTTC CASSLGGGRSLGYTF
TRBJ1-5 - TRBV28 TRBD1 TGTGCCAGCAGCTCCCGGACAGGGTTATTTCAGCCCCAGCATTTT CASSSRTGLFQPQHF
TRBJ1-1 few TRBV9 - TGTGCCAGCAGCGCACAAGGGGGGACTGAAGCTTTCTTT CASSAQGGTEAFF
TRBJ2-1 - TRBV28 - TGTGCCAGCAGTTTATTCCAACACGAGCAGTTCTTC CASSLFQHEQFF
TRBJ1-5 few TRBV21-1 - TGTGCCAGCAGCAAAGTTGTAGATAAGGGGCTCAGCAATCAGCCCCAGCATTTT CASSKVVDKGLSNQPQHF
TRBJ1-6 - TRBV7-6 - TGTGCCAGCAGCTCCCGACAGGAGAGGGGTTCACCCCTCCACTTT CASSSRQERGSPLHF
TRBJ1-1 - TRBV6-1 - TGTGCCAGCAGTGACCCCACGAGGGGTAGGACTGAAGCTTTCTTT CASSDPTRGRTEAFF
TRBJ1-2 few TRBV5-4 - TGTGCCAGCAGACTCTCCAGGGAGGGCTATGGCTACACCTTC CASRLSREGYGYTF
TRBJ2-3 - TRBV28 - TGTGCCAGCAGTTTTCAGGGTGATACGCAGTATTTT CASSFQGDTQYF
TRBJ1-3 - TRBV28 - TGTGCCAGCAGTCCTTTCCGGTCTGGAAACACCATATATTTT CASSPFRSGNTIYF
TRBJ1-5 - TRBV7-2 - TGTGCCAGCAGCTTAGCCGGGGGCGACAATCAGCCCCAGCATTTT CASSLAGGDNQPQHF
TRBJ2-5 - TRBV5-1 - TGCGCCAGCAGCTTGACGGGGGGCCTCCAAGAGACCCAGTACTTC CASSLTGGLQETQYF
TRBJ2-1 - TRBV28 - TGTGCCAGCAGTTTATACCAAACCAATGAGCAGTTCTTC CASSLYQTNEQFF
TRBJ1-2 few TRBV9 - TGTGCCAGCAGCGTAGACCCAGACTATGGCTACACCTTC CASSVDPDYGYTF
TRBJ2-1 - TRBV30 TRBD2 TGTGCCTGGGGGTCCCGGGGGGGAAGTGAGCAGTTCTTC CAWGSRGGSEQFF
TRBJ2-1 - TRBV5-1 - TGCGCCAGCAGCCAGCCTACAGGGCGAGGGGACAATGAGCAGTTCTTC CASSQPTGRGDNEQFF
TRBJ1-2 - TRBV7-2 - TGTGCCAGCAGCCCTAATAGGGGCTACACCTTC CASSPNRGYTF
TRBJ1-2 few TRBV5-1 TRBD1 TGCGCCAGCAGTTTCGGACAGGGTCGTGACTATGGCTACACCTTC CASSFGQGRDYGYTF
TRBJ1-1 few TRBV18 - TGTGCCAGCTCACCATTTAATAACAAGAACACTGAAGCTTTCTTT CASSPFNNKNTEAFF
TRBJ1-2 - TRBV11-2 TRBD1 TGTGCCAGCAGCTTAGATCGACAGGGGGTCAACTATGGCTACACCTTC CASSLDRQGVNYGYTF
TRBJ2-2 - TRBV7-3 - TGTGCCAGCAGCCCCACACAGGATAACACCGGGGAGCTGTTTTTT CASSPTQDNTGELFF
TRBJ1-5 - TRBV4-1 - TGCGCCAGCAGCCAAGGTCGTGGGGGGACCAACCAGCCCCAGCATTTT CASSQGRGGTNQPQHF
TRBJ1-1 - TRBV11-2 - TGTGCCAGCAGCTTAGTATTCTCTGAAGCTTTCTTT CASSLVFSEAFF
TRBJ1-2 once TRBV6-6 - TGTGCCACCCCGGGACAAGGGGACTATGGCTACACCTTC CATPGQGDYGYTF
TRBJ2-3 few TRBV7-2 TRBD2 TGTGCCAGCAGCTTAGCGCTCGGACTAGCGGGGGGCCGCCAGTATTTT CASSLALGLAGGRQYF
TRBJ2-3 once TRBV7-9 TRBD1 TGTGCCAGCAGGAGACAGGGGGAATCAGATACGCAGTATTTT CASRRQGESDTQYF
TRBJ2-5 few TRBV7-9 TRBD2 TGTGCCAGCAGCTTACTAGCGGGGGACCAAGAGACCCAGTACTTC CASSLLAGDQETQYF
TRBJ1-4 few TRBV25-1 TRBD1 TGTGCCAGCAGTCCGGGACAGGGGGGACTTAATGAAAAACTGTTTTTT CASSPGQGGLNEKLFF
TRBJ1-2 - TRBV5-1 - TGCGCCAGCAGCCCGGAGTTGGGGCGGTATGGCTACACCTTC CASSPELGRYGYTF
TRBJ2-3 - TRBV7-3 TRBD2 TGTGCCAGCAGCATTAGCGGGGGGGGCGATCCGCAGTATTTT CASSISGGGDPQYF
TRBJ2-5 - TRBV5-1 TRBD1 TGCGCCAGCAGCGCCGGACAGGTCTGGGGAGAGACCCAGTACTTC CASSAGQVWGETQYF
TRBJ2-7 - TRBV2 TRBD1 TGTGCCAGCAGGAACAACAGGGGTCGGGACGAGCAGTACTTC CASRNNRGRDEQYF
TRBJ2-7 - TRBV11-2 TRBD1 TGTGCCAGCAGCTTAGAGTCAGGGGGCTACTACGAGCAGTACTTC CASSLESGGYYEQYF
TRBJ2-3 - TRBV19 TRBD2 TGTGCCAGTAAAGACGAACGCGGGAGAGGTACAGATACGCAGTATTTT CASKDERGRGTDTQYF